This TCR beta chain derives from a study of CD4+ T cells in melanoma. This table comes from immunoSEQ multiplex PCR, and its TCRdb copy is limited to in-frame clones, with some not included. Among about 10,000 clones listed, about 60% were seen once. Sequencing was performed on cells from a culture (not recorded whether cultured in vitro). The sequence came from a human donor with melanoma.

The CDR3 region is CASRLAGSSYNEQFF. The DNA of the CDR3 is TGTGCCAGCAGGCTAGCGGGGAGCTCCTACAATGAGCAGTTCTTC. This chain connects TRBV14 to TRBJ2-1, with TRBD2 matching over 9 bases. CDR1 and CDR2 from the germline V gene are SGHDN and FVKESK. V was pared by 6 bases and J by 0 bases, with 3 bases of the junction left unmatched. This CDR3 has 15 amino acids.